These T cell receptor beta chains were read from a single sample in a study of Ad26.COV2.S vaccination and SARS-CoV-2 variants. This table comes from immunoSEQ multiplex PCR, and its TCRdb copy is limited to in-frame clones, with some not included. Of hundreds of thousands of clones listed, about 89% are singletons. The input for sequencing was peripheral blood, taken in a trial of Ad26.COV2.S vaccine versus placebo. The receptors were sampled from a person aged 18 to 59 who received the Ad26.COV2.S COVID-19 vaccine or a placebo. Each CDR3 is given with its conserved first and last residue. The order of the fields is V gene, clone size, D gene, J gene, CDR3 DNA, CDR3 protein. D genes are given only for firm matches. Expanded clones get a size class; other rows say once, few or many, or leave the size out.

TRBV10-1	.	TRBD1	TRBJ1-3	TGCGCCAGCAGTCGGGACAGCGTCCTCGGAAACACCATATATTTT	CASSRDSVLGNTIYF
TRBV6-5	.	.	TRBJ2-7	TGTGCCAGCACAGTATCTAGCGTGAGCTCCTACGAGCAGTACTTC	CASTVSSVSSYEQYF
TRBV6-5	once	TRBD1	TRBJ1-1	TGTGCCAGCAGTTCTTGGGGGACAGGGGGCGATGAAGCTTTCTTT	CASSSWGTGGDEAFF
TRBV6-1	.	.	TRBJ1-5	TGTGCCAGCAGTGAATTTCAGGGACCTAGCAATCAGCCCCAGCATTTT	CASSEFQGPSNQPQHF
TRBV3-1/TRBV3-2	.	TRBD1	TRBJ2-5	TGTGCCAGCAGCTCATGGACAGGGGAAGAGACCCAGTACTTC	CASSSWTGEETQYF
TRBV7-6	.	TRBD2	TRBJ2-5	TGTGCCAGCAGCTTAGCGGCAGCGGGGTTTGAGACCCAGTACTTC	CASSLAAAGFETQYF
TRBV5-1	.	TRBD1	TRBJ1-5	TGCGCCAGCAGCTTTGACAGGGATCAGCCCCAGCATTTT	CASSFDRDQPQHF
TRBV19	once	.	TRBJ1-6	TGTGCCAGTAGAACAGGAATATCCGCCTATAATTCACCCCTCCACTTT	CASRTGISAYNSPLHF
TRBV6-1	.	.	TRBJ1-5	TGTGCCAGCAGTGAAGTTGGCGGCCGTAGCAATCAGCCCCAGCATTTT	CASSEVGGRSNQPQHF
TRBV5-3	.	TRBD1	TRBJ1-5	TGTGCCAGAAAGGCCCCAACTTCATCAGGGGGCCGGGATAGCAATCAGCCCCAGCATTTT	CARKAPTSSGGRDSNQPQHF
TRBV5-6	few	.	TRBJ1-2	TGTGCCAGCAGCTTGCTGTCGGGGGGCAACTATGGCTACACCTTC	CASSLLSGGNYGYTF
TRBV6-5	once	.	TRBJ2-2	TGTGCCAGCAGTTCGTGGGCGGACCGAGACACCGGGGAGCTGTTTTTT	CASSSWADRDTGELFF
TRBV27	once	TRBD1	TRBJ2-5	TGTGCCAGCAGTTTCAGGGGACAGCAAGAGACCCAGTACTTC	CASSFRGQQETQYF
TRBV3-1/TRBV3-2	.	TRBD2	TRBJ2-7	TGTGCCACGCGGGCGGGAGGCCTACACGAGCAGTACTTC	CATRAGGLHEQYF
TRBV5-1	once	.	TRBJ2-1	TGCGCCAGCAGCTTAACTCAGGGGGGACATGAGCAGTTCTTC	CASSLTQGGHEQFF
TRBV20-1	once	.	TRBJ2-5	TGCAGTGCTAGAAATCTGGAGACCCAGTACTTC	CSARNLETQYF
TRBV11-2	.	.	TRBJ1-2	TGTGCCAGCAGCTTAGGCCAGATTAGCTATGGCTACACCTTC	CASSLGQISYGYTF
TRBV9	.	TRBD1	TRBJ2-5	TGTGCCAGCAGCGTAGAGACAGGGGGCTGGGAGACCCAGTACTTC	CASSVETGGWETQYF
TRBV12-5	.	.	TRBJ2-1	TGTGCTAGTGGTTTGAGGGCAGGGGCTAGTGAGCAGTTCTTC	CASGLRAGASEQFF
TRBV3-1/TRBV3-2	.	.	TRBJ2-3	TGTGCCAGCAGCCATCCCGATGGTCCGCAGTATTTT	CASSHPDGPQYF
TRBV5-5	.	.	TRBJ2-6	TGTGCCAGCAGCTTGGCCCCGGGGCCTGGGGCCAACGTCCTGACTTTC	CASSLAPGPGANVLTF
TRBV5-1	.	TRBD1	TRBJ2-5	TGCGCCAGCAGCTTGGGCGTAGGGGGCGAAGAGACCCAGTACTTC	CASSLGVGGEETQYF
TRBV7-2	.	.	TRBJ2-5	TGTGCCAGCAGCTTATTGGGCGTTGGTGAGACCCAGTACTTC	CASSLLGVGETQYF
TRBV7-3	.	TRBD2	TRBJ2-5	TGTGCCAGCAGCTTAACAGCGGGGGCGCAAGAGACCCAGTACTTC	CASSLTAGAQETQYF
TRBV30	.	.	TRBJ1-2	TGTGCCTGGAGTGTCCGGGAAGTCGGCTATGGCTACACCTTC	CAWSVREVGYGYTF
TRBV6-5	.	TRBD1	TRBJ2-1	TGTGCCAGCAGTCACAGGGGGCCCGACAATGAGCAGTTCTTC	CASSHRGPDNEQFF
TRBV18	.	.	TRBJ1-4	TGTGCCAGCTCACCACAGTTACGAGGGACTAATGAAAAACTGTTTTTT	CASSPQLRGTNEKLFF
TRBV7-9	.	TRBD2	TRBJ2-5	TGTGCCAGCAGCCCCCTAGCGGGAGTCCAAGAGACCCAGTACTTC	CASSPLAGVQETQYF
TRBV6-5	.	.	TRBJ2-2	TGTGCCAGCAGTTACGGGCGGGGGAACACCGGGGAGCTGTTTTTT	CASSYGRGNTGELFF
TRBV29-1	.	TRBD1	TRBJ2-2	TGCAGCGCCCGACAGGGGTGGACCGGGGAGCTGTTTTTT	CSARQGWTGELFF
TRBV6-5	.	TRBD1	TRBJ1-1	TGTGCCAGCAACCCGGACAGGGGGCGAACTGAAGCTTTCTTT	CASNPDRGRTEAFF
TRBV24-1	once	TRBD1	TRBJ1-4	TGTGCCACCAGTGGAGATGGGACAGAAGAAAAACTGTTTTTT	CATSGDGTEEKLFF
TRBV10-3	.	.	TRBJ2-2	TGTGCCATCAGCGTGGGCACCCACACCGGGGAGCTGTTTTTT	CAISVGTHTGELFF
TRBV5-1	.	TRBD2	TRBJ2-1	TGCGCCAGCAGCTTGGGACTAGCGGGAGGAATGGGGCAGTTCTTC	CASSLGLAGGMGQFF
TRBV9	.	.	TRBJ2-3	TGTGCCAGCAGCGTACAGGGGGCGACTAGAGCGGGGGGCACAGATACGCAGTATTTT	CASSVQGATRAGGTDTQYF
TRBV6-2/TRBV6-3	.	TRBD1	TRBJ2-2	TGTGCCAGCAGTAGACAGGGGGAAGTCGGGGAGCTGTTTTTT	CASSRQGEVGELFF
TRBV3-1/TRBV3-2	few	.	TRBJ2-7	TGTGCCAGCAGCCTAAGAGACAGTGGGCCCTACGAGCAGTACTTC	CASSLRDSGPYEQYF
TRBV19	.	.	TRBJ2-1	TGTGCCAGTAGTATTGGGCCCCCCCGCTCCTACAATGAGCAGTTCTTC	CASSIGPPRSYNEQFF
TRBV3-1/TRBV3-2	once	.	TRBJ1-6	TGTGCCAGCAGCCCGTCCCATTCACCCCTCCACTTT	CASSPSHSPLHF
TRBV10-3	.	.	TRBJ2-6	TGTGCCATCGGGGCCTCTGGGGCCAACGTCCTGACTTTC	CAIGASGANVLTF
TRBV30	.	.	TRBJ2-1	TGTGCCTGGAGTTCCAATGGGGGATACAATGAGCAGTTCTTC	CAWSSNGGYNEQFF
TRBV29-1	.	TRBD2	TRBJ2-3	TGCAGCGTTCTACTAGCGGCTAGCACAGATACGCAGTATTTT	CSVLLAASTDTQYF
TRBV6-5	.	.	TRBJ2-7	TGTGCCAGCGGAGCTCGGTCCTACGAGCAGTACTTC	CASGARSYEQYF
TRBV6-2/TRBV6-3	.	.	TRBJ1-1	TGTGCCAGCAGTTACTCGCAGGGGCCGAACACTGAAGCTTTCTTT	CASSYSQGPNTEAFF
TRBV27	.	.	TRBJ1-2	TGTGCCAGCAGTTCGTGGGGATATGGCTACACCTTC	CASSSWGYGYTF
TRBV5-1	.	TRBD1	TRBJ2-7	TGCGCCAGCAGCTGGGGACAGGGGATCTACGAGCAGTACTTC	CASSWGQGIYEQYF
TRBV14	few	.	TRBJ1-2	TGTGCCAGCAGCCAGAATAATAACTATGGCTACACCTTC	CASSQNNNYGYTF
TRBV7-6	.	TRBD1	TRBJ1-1	TGTGCCAGCAGCCCCAAGGGACAGGGGAACACTGAAGCTTTCTTT	CASSPKGQGNTEAFF
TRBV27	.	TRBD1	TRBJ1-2	TGTGCCAGCAGCCAAGGACAGGCACTCTATGGCTACACCTTC	CASSQGQALYGYTF
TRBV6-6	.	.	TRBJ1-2	TGTGCCAGCAGTTTTACAGGGTATGGCTACACCTTC	CASSFTGYGYTF
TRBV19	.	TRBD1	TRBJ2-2	TGTGCCAGTTTACAGGGGGATCACACCGGGGAGCTGTTTTTT	CASLQGDHTGELFF
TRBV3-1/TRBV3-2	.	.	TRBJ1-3	TGTGCCAGCAGCCAAGATGTTAGCTCTGGAAACACCATATATTTT	CASSQDVSSGNTIYF
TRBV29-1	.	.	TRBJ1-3	TGCAGCGCTACCAGCAGGAGTGATGGAAACACCATATATTTT	CSATSRSDGNTIYF